This is a list of T cell receptor beta chains from one sample in a study of cytomegalovirus exposure and HLA in healthy donors. TCRdb keeps only in-frame clones here, not all; method: immunoSEQ multiplex PCR. The sample records 150,000 to 200,000 clones, around 83% being singletons. Material for sequencing was PBMCs. The source of these receptors is a man in his forties or fifties in good health and CMV-seropositive. CDR3s include the opening cysteine and the closing phenylalanine or tryptophan. A D gene is named only where the DNA matches it firmly. Size is stated for part of the rows, as once, few or many counts, or as a class when the clone is expanded.

size,length,D,J,V,CDR3,DNA
.,15,TRBD2,TRBJ2-1,TRBV27,CASSLVTSGYNEQFF,TGTGCCAGCAGTTTAGTGACTAGCGGCTACAATGAGCAGTTCTTC
once,13,.,TRBJ2-3,TRBV29-1,CSVSGGSTDTQYF,TGCAGCGTGTCCGGGGGAAGCACAGATACGCAGTATTTT
.,13,.,TRBJ1-2,TRBV5-4,CASSRTDKRGYTF,TGTGCCAGCAGCCGGACGGACAAGAGAGGCTACACCTTC
.,17,TRBD1,TRBJ1-1,TRBV18,CASSPVSRDSPTTEAFF,TGTGCCAGCTCACCCGTTAGCCGGGACAGCCCGACCACTGAAGCTTTCTTT
.,12,.,TRBJ1-1,TRBV27,CASSSTGIEAFF,TGTGCCAGCAGTTCCACAGGGATTGAAGCTTTCTTT
.,14,.,TRBJ2-7,TRBV9,CASSVEESSYEQYF,TGTGCCAGCAGCGTAGAGGAGAGCTCCTACGAGCAGTACTTC
few,14,.,TRBJ2-5,TRBV7-9,CASSSTGRWETQYF,TGTGCCAGCAGCTCCACAGGGAGATGGGAGACCCAGTACTTC
few,15,.,TRBJ1-5,TRBV11-2,CASSFTGRLGEAQHF,TGTGCCAGCAGCTTTACCGGCAGGCTCGGGGAAGCCCAGCATTTT
.,14,TRBD1,TRBJ1-1,TRBV19,CASSRTGPYTEAFF,TGTGCCAGTAGCAGGACAGGGCCTTACACTGAAGCTTTCTTT
few,16,TRBD1,TRBJ1-6,TRBV6-1,CASSERSQGADSPLHF,TGTGCCAGCAGTGAACGGAGCCAGGGGGCGGATTCACCCCTCCACTTT
.,15,.,TRBJ1-4,TRBV4-2,CASSPRGDGNEKLFF,TGTGCCAGCAGCCCGCGCGGGGACGGTAATGAAAAACTGTTTTTT
.,15,.,TRBJ2-1,TRBV7-9,CASSLAGLAKNEQFF,TGTGCCAGCAGCTTAGCGGGCCTAGCAAAGAATGAGCAGTTCTTC
.,14,.,TRBJ2-1,TRBV28,CASRSTSSYNEQFF,TGTGCCAGCAGGTCGACTAGCTCCTACAATGAGCAGTTCTTC
.,11,.,TRBJ1-3,TRBV6-6,CASSLRNTIYF,TGTGCCAGCAGCCTAAGAAACACCATATATTTT
.,14,.,TRBJ2-1,TRBV5-1,CASSYGPEGNEQFF,TGCGCCAGCAGTTACGGGCCTGAGGGCAATGAGCAGTTCTTC
.,15,TRBD1,TRBJ1-2,TRBV27,CASSLLPTGIGGYTF,TGTGCCAGCAGTTTGCTCCCGACAGGGATTGGTGGCTACACCTTC
.,15,.,TRBJ1-2,TRBV15,CATSRVSGQDYGYTF,TGTGCCACCAGCAGAGTTTCAGGGCAGGACTATGGCTACACCTTC
.,13,TRBD2,TRBJ2-7,TRBV5-1,CASRREGVDEQYF,TGCGCCAGCAGGCGGGAGGGTGTCGACGAGCAGTACTTC
.,14,.,TRBJ2-3,TRBV5-1,CASSLGQSTDTQYF,TGCGCCAGCAGCTTAGGACAGAGCACAGATACGCAGTATTTT
few,17,.,TRBJ2-3,TRBV4-2,CASSQGGLGASGDTQYF,TGTGCCAGCAGCCAAGGTGGTTTAGGGGCCTCCGGGGATACGCAGTATTTT
.,13,TRBD1,TRBJ2-1,TRBV25-1,CASIKTGDDEQFF,TGTGCCAGCATAAAGACAGGGGACGATGAGCAGTTCTTC
.,16,TRBD1,TRBJ2-5,TRBV28,CASSFQGQGRKETQYF,TGTGCCAGCAGTTTTCAGGGACAGGGAAGAAAAGAGACCCAGTACTTC
.,15,.,TRBJ2-5,TRBV5-6,CASSLAGGLKETQYF,TGTGCCAGCAGCCTCGCGGGCGGGCTGAAAGAGACCCAGTACTTC
.,17,TRBD1,TRBJ2-1,TRBV5-1,CASSGWGQGPSYNEQFF,TGCGCCAGCAGCGGGTGGGGACAGGGACCTTCCTACAATGAGCAGTTCTTC
once,15,TRBD2,TRBJ2-7,TRBV6-5,CASSYLLAGAYEQYF,TGTGCCAGCAGTTATTTACTAGCGGGAGCCTACGAGCAGTACTTC
.,15,TRBD1,TRBJ1-5,TRBV7-9,CASSSGQEAGQPQHF,TGTGCCAGCAGCTCTGGACAGGAGGCAGGTCAGCCCCAGCATTTT
.,14,.,TRBJ1-1,TRBV5-1,CASSVSRMNTEAFF,TGCGCCAGCAGCGTGAGCCGTATGAACACTGAAGCTTTCTTT
.,15,TRBD2,TRBJ2-1,TRBV7-2,CASSVSGSQYNEQFF,TGTGCCAGCAGCGTTAGCGGGAGCCAATACAATGAGCAGTTCTTC
.,14,.,TRBJ2-5,TRBV5-5,CASSLGSGAETQYF,TGTGCCAGCAGCTTGGGTTCTGGGGCCGAGACCCAGTACTTC
.,16,TRBD2,TRBJ2-5,TRBV27,CASSSLIGTSGRTQYF,TGTGCCAGCAGTTCTCTAATTGGGACTAGCGGACGAACCCAGTACTTC
.,14,.,TRBJ1-1,TRBV15,CATSRDFTGTEAFF,TGTGCCACCAGCAGAGATTTCACGGGGACTGAAGCTTTCTTT
.,14,TRBD2,TRBJ2-7,TRBV13,CASSPLGRGYEQYF,TGTGCCAGCAGCCCCCTCGGGAGGGGTTACGAGCAGTACTTC
.,12,.,TRBJ1-1,TRBV7-2,CASSRVNTEAFF,TGTGCCAGCAGCAGAGTGAACACTGAAGCTTTCTTT
.,17,TRBD2,TRBJ2-3,TRBV12-5,CASGLVRAGGGTDTQYF,TGTGCTAGTGGTTTGGTACGAGCGGGAGGTGGCACAGATACGCAGTATTTT
.,11,.,TRBJ1-1,TRBV28,CASSRNTEAFF,TGTGCCAGCAGTCGTAACACTGAAGCTTTCTTT
.,16,TRBD2,TRBJ2-2,TRBV5-1,CASSLFRGLAPGELFF,TGCGCCAGCAGCCTTTTCCGCGGACTAGCCCCCGGGGAGCTGTTTTTT
once,14,.,TRBJ1-4,TRBV2,CATSVNRVGEKLFF,TGTGCCACCTCGGTCAACAGGGTTGGTGAAAAACTGTTTTTT
.,15,.,TRBJ2-7,TRBV6-5,CASSYSGPPLYEQYF,TGTGCCAGCAGTTATTCTGGCCCCCCCCTCTACGAGCAGTACTTC
once,14,.,TRBJ2-7,TRBV30,CAWTGSRQAYEQYF,TGTGCCTGGACCGGCTCTCGTCAGGCTTACGAGCAGTACTTC
.,13,.,TRBJ2-5,TRBV9,CASSVGLVETQYF,TGTGCCAGCAGCGTAGGACTAGTGGAGACCCAGTACTTC
.,15,TRBD1,TRBJ2-7,TRBV11-2,CASSLEGRGLGEQYF,TGTGCCAGCAGCTTAGAAGGCAGGGGGCTGGGTGAGCAGTACTTC
few,14,TRBD2,TRBJ2-7,TRBV6-1,CASSEGGRAGEQYF,TGTGCCAGCAGTGAAGGCGGGAGGGCCGGGGAGCAGTACTTC
.,15,TRBD1,TRBJ2-7,TRBV7-3,CASSLTGDRSNEQYF,TGTGCCAGCAGCTTAACAGGGGACAGGTCCAACGAGCAGTACTTC
.,19,TRBD2,TRBJ2-3,TRBV7-2,CASSLPRGVSGRRTDTQYF,TGTGCCAGCAGCTTGCCTAGAGGTGTTAGCGGGAGGCGCACAGATACGCAGTATTTT
.,12,.,TRBJ1-1,TRBV10-1,CASSGDTIEAFF,TGCGCCAGCAGTGGCGACACAATTGAAGCTTTCTTT
.,21,TRBD1,TRBJ1-2,TRBV9,CASRTTNPAPGQGSRNYGYTF,TGTGCCAGCAGGACAACAAACCCGGCCCCGGGACAGGGTTCGAGAAACTATGGCTACACCTTC
.,14,.,TRBJ1-1,TRBV5-3,CARTPGAKNTEAFF,TGTGCCAGAACCCCGGGAGCAAAAAACACTGAAGCTTTCTTT
.,12,.,TRBJ1-2,TRBV29-1,CSVDRTNYGYTF,TGCAGCGTTGACAGGACTAACTATGGCTACACCTTC
few,17,TRBD2,TRBJ2-1,TRBV5-1,CASGTSGFTSSYNEQFF,TGCGCCAGCGGAACTAGCGGGTTTACCAGCTCCTACAATGAGCAGTTCTTC
once,12,TRBD1,TRBJ2-7,TRBV6-4,CASMVQGARGYF,TGTGCCAGCATGGTACAGGGGGCGCGAGGGTACTTC
.,13,.,TRBJ1-3,TRBV28,CASSVSSGNTIYF,TGTGCCAGCAGTGTGAGCTCTGGAAACACCATATATTTT
few,16,.,TRBJ2-7,TRBV5-1,CASSSSRGTSSYEQYF,TGCGCCAGCTCCTCCTCGCGCGGGACGTCCTCCTACGAGCAGTACTTC
.,16,.,TRBJ1-3,TRBV5-1,CASSLQGHFSGNTIYF,TGCGCCAGCAGCTTACAGGGCCACTTCTCTGGAAACACCATATATTTT
.,16,TRBD1,TRBJ2-3,TRBV6-5,CASSYSGDSRTDTQYF,TGTGCCAGCAGTTACTCGGGGGACAGCCGCACAGATACGCAGTATTTT
.,14,TRBD1,TRBJ1-5,TRBV5-1,CASSPDRVDQPQHF,TGCGCCAGCAGCCCGGACAGGGTGGATCAGCCCCAGCATTTT
.,14,.,TRBJ2-5,TRBV7-2,CASSLAGVQETQYF,TGTGCCAGCAGCTTAGCAGGGGTACAGGAGACCCAGTACTTC
.,16,TRBD2,TRBJ2-1,TRBV11-2,CASSLDRASGINEQFF,TGTGCCAGCAGCTTAGATCGGGCTAGCGGGATAAATGAGCAGTTCTTC
.,12,.,TRBJ2-5,TRBV18,CASSPRGETQYF,TGTGCCAGCTCACCAAGGGGGGAGACCCAGTACTTC
.,14,.,TRBJ1-3,TRBV16,CASSQLSSGNTIYF,TGTGCCAGCAGCCAACTGAGCTCTGGAAACACCATATATTTT
.,14,TRBD2,TRBJ2-3,TRBV6-1,CASTSGTSTDTQYF,TGTGCCAGCACTAGCGGTACTAGCACAGATACGCAGTATTTT